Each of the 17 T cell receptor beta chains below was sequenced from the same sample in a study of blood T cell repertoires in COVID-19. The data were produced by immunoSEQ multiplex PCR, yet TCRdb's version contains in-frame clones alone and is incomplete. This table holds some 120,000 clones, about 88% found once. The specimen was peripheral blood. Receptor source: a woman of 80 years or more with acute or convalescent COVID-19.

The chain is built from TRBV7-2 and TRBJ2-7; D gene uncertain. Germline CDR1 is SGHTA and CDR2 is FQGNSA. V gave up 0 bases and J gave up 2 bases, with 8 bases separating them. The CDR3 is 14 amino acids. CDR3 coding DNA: TGTGCCAGCAGCTTAGCCCAGTACACCTACGAGCAGTACTTC. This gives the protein CASSLAQYTYEQYF.

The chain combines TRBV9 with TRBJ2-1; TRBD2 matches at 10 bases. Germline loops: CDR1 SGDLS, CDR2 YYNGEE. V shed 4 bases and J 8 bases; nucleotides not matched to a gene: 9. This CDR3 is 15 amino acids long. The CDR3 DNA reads TGTGCCAGCAGCACAGCGGGGGGGCCGCCCGATGAGCAGTTCTTC. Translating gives CASSTAGGPPDEQFF.

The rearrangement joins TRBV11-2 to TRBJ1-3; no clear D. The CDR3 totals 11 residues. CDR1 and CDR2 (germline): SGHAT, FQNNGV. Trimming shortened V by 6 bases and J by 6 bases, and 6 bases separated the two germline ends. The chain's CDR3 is CASSPKNTIYF. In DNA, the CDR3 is TGTGCCAGCAGTCCCAAAAACACCATATATTTT.

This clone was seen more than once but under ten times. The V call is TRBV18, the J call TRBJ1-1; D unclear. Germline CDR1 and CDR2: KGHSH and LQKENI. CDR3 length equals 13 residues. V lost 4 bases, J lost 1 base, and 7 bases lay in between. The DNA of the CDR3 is TGTGCCAGCTCACGGGAGGGGAACACTGAAGCTTTCTTT. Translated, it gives CASSREGNTEAFF.

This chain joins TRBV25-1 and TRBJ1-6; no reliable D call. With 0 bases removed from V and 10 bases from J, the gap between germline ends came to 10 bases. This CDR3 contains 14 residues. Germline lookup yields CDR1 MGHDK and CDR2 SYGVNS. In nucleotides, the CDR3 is TGTGCCAGCAGTGAATATGTGGCAGGCTCACCCCTCCACTTT. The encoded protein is CASSEYVAGSPLHF.

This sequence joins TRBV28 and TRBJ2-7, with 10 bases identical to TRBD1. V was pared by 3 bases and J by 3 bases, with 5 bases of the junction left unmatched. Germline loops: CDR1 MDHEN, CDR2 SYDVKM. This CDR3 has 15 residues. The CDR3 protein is CASSFGGTGVYEQYF. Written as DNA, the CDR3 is TGTGCCAGCAGTTTTGGCGGGACAGGGGTCTACGAGCAGTACTTC. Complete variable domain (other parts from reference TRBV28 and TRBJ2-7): DVKVTQSSRYLVKRTGEKVFLECVQDMDHENMFWYRQDPGLGLRLIYFSYDVKMKEKGDIPEGYSVSREKKERFSLILESASTNQTSMYLCASSFGGTGVYEQYFGPGTRLTVT.

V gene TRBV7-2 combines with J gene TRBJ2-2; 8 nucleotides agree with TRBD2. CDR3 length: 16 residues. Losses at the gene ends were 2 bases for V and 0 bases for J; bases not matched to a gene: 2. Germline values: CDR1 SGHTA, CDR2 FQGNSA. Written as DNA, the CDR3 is TGTGCCAGCAGCTTACCTAGCGGGTCGAACACCGGGGAGCTGTTTTTT. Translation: CASSLPSGSNTGELFF. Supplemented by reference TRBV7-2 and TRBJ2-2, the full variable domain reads GAGVSQSPSNKVTEKGKDVELRCDPISGHTALYWYRQSLGQGLEFLIYFQGNSAPDKSGLPSDRFSAERTGGSVSTLTIQRTQQEDSAVYLCASSLPSGSNTGELFFGEGSRLTVL.

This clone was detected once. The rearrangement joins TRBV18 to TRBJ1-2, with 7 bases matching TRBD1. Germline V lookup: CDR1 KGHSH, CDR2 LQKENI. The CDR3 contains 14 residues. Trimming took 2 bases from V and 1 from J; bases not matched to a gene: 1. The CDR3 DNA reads TGTGCCAGCTCACCAGCAGGGGGTAACTATGGCTACACCTTC. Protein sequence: CASSPAGGNYGYTF.

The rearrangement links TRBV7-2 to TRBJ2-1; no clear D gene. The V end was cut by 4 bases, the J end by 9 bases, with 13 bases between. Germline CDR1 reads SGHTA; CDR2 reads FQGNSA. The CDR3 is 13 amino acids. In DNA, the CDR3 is TGTGCCAGCAGCTCCTATAGCTTAAGTGAGCAGTTCTTC. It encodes CASSSYSLSEQFF.

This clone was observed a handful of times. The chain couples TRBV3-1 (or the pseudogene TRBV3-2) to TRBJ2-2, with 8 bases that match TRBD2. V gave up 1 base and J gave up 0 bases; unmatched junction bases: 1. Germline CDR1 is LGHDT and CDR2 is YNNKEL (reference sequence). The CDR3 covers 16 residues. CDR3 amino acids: CASSQGTSSNTGELFF. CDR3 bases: TGTGCCAGCAGCCAAGGGACTAGCTCGAACACCGGGGAGCTGTTTTTT.

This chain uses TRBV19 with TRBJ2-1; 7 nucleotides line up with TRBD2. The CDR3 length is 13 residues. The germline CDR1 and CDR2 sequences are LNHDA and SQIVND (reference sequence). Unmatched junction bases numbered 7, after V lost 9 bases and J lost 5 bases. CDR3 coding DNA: TGTGCCAGCCGAGCGGGGAAACACAATGAGCAGTTCTTC. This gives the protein CASRAGKHNEQFF.

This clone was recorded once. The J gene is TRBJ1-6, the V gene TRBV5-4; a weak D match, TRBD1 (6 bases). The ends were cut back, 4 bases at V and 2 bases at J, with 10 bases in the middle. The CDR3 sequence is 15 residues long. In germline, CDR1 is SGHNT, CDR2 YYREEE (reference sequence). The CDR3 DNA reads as TGTGCCAGCAGCGATGGACAGACCTATAATTCACCCCTCCACTTT. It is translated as CASSDGQTYNSPLHF.

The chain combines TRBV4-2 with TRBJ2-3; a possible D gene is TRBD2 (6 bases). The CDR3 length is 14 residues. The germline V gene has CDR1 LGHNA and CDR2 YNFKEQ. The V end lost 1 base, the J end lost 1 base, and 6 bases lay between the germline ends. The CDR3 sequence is CASSQGGGTDTQYF. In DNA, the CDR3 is TGTGCCAGCAGCCAAGGGGGGGGCACAGATACGCAGTATTTT.

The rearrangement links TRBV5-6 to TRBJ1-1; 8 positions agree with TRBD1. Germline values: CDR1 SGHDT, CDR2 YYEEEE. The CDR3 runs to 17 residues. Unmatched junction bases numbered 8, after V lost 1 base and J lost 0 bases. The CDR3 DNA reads TGTGCCAGCAGCTTGCAGGGGGCACCTTACCTGAACACTGAAGCTTTCTTT. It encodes CASSLQGAPYLNTEAFF.

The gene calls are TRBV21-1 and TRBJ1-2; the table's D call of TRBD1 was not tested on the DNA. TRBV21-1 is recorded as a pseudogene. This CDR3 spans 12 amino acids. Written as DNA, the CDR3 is TGTGCCAGCAGGACACCTAACTATGGCTACACCTTC. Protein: CASRTPNYGYTF.

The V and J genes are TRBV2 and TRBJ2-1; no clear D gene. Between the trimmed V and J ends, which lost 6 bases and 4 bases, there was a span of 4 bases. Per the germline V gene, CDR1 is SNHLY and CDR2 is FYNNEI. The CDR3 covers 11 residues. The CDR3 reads CASREYNEQFF. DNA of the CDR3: TGTGCCAGCAGGGAGTACAATGAGCAGTTCTTC.

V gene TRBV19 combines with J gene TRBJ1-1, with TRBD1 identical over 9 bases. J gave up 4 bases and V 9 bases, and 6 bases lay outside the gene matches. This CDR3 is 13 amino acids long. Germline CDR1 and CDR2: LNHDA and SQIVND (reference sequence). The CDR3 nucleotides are TGTGCCAGCCGGACAGGGGCGATCACTGAAGCTTTCTTT. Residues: CASRTGAITEAFF.